A selection of T cell receptor beta chains follows, all from one sample in a study of early T cells in non-severe SARS-CoV-2 infection. TCRdb passed the 5' RACE reads through MiXCR, listing each CDR3 protein once. The repertoire includes about 26,000 distinct CDR3 sequences, roughly 4.2% of them detected once, and roughly 5.3% sits in the top ten. Sequences were obtained from whole blood. The receptors derive from an adult who was a healthcare worker with PCR-confirmed SARS-CoV-2 infection or an uninfected control (not recorded which). Each CDR3 is given with its conserved first and last residue. Fields, in order: V gene, D gene, J gene, CDR3 length, clone size, CDR3 protein, CDR3 DNA. A D gene is named only where the DNA matches it firmly. For some rows the clone size is stated as once, few or many, or as a class when expanded; others skip it.

v_call: TRBV3-1
d_call: TRBD2
j_call: TRBJ2-7
cdr3_length: 18
clone_size: many
cdr3_aa: CASSQEGVAGAYSYEQYF
cdr3_nt: TGTGCCAGCAGCCAAGAAGGTGTAGCGGGGGCCTACTCCTACGAGCAGTACTTC

v_call: TRBV20-1
d_call: -
j_call: TRBJ2-1
cdr3_length: 12
clone_size: -
cdr3_aa: CSARVTFDEQFF
cdr3_nt: TGCAGTGCTAGGGTTACCTTCGATGAGCAGTTCTTC

v_call: TRBV28
d_call: -
j_call: TRBJ2-7
cdr3_length: 14
clone_size: many
cdr3_aa: CASGSGTSPYEQYF
cdr3_nt: TGTGCCAGCGGATCCGGGACCTCTCCCTACGAGCAGTACTTC

v_call: TRBV25-1
d_call: TRBD1
j_call: TRBJ2-1
cdr3_length: 15
clone_size: many
cdr3_aa: CASRSRGQVYNEQFF
cdr3_nt: TGTGCCAGCAGATCGAGGGGACAGGTATACAATGAGCAGTTCTTC

v_call: TRBV7-2
d_call: -
j_call: TRBJ2-1
cdr3_length: 13
clone_size: many
cdr3_aa: CASSLVGYNEQFF
cdr3_nt: TGTGCCAGCAGCTTAGTCGGATACAATGAGCAGTTCTTC

v_call: TRBV9
d_call: -
j_call: TRBJ2-5
cdr3_length: 11
clone_size: many
cdr3_aa: CASSVQETQYF
cdr3_nt: TGTGCCAGCAGCGTACAAGAGACCCAGTACTTC

v_call: TRBV6-5
d_call: -
j_call: TRBJ2-3
cdr3_length: 16
clone_size: many
cdr3_aa: CASSYLPEPSTDTQYF
cdr3_nt: TGTGCCAGCAGTTACTTACCAGAACCTAGCACAGATACGCAGTATTTT

v_call: TRBV20-1
d_call: TRBD2
j_call: TRBJ2-7
cdr3_length: 15
clone_size: medium-sized
cdr3_aa: CSAIYTSGGDYEQYF
cdr3_nt: TGCAGTGCTATATATACTAGCGGGGGCGACTACGAGCAGTACTTC

v_call: TRBV29-1
d_call: -
j_call: TRBJ2-5
cdr3_length: 12
clone_size: many
cdr3_aa: CSVGWGEETQYF
cdr3_nt: TGCAGCGTCGGGTGGGGGGAAGAGACCCAGTACTTC

v_call: TRBV4-3
d_call: TRBD2
j_call: TRBJ2-1
cdr3_length: 18
clone_size: many
cdr3_aa: CASSQSTGTSGPYNEQFF
cdr3_nt: TGCGCCAGCAGCCAATCCACGGGGACTAGCGGTCCCTACAATGAGCAGTTCTTC

v_call: TRBV6-4
d_call: TRBD1
j_call: TRBJ2-2
cdr3_length: 13
clone_size: many
cdr3_aa: CASGQGDTGELFF
cdr3_nt: TGTGCCAGCGGACAGGGGGACACCGGGGAGCTGTTTTTT

v_call: TRBV27
d_call: TRBD2
j_call: TRBJ2-5
cdr3_length: 14
clone_size: few
cdr3_aa: CASSSQREQETQYF
cdr3_nt: TGTGCCAGCAGTTCCCAGCGGGAACAAGAGACCCAGTACTTC

v_call: TRBV5-6
d_call: -
j_call: TRBJ2-2
cdr3_length: 14
clone_size: many
cdr3_aa: CASSLDMGAGELFF
cdr3_nt: TGTGCCAGCAGCTTGGATATGGGGGCCGGGGAGCTGTTTTTT

v_call: TRBV10-3
d_call: -
j_call: TRBJ2-3
cdr3_length: 14
clone_size: many
cdr3_aa: CAISETGGTDTQYF
cdr3_nt: TGTGCCATCAGTGAGACGGGGGGCACAGATACGCAGTATTTT

v_call: TRBV5-1
d_call: -
j_call: TRBJ1-1
cdr3_length: 15
clone_size: -
cdr3_aa: CASSLGSSMNTEAFF
cdr3_nt: TGCGCCAGCAGCTTGGGGAGCAGCATGAACACTGAAGCTTTCTTT

v_call: TRBV12-3/TRBV12-4
d_call: -
j_call: TRBJ2-6
cdr3_length: 17
clone_size: many
cdr3_aa: CASSLARGGSGANVLTF
cdr3_nt: TGTGCCAGCAGTTTAGCCAGGGGAGGCTCTGGGGCCAACGTCCTGACTTTC

v_call: TRBV15
d_call: TRBD2
j_call: TRBJ2-1
cdr3_length: 16
clone_size: many
cdr3_aa: CATSRDHAGGPNEQFF
cdr3_nt: TGTGCCACCAGCAGAGATCATGCGGGGGGGCCAAATGAGCAGTTCTTC

v_call: TRBV12-3/TRBV12-4
d_call: TRBD1
j_call: TRBJ1-2
cdr3_length: 15
clone_size: many
cdr3_aa: CASSFGTGDRYGYTF
cdr3_nt: TGTGCCAGCAGTTTCGGGACAGGAGACCGATATGGCTACACCTTC

v_call: TRBV6-1
d_call: -
j_call: TRBJ1-2
cdr3_length: 14
clone_size: many
cdr3_aa: CASSEGAGVYGYTF
cdr3_nt: TGTGCCAGCAGTGAAGGGGCGGGAGTCTATGGCTACACCTTC

v_call: TRBV9
d_call: -
j_call: TRBJ1-1
cdr3_length: 17
clone_size: many
cdr3_aa: CASSRRAGRLGDTEAFF
cdr3_nt: TGTGCCAGCAGCCGCCGAGCAGGGCGTTTGGGGGACACTGAAGCTTTCTTT

v_call: TRBV3-1
d_call: TRBD1
j_call: TRBJ2-7
cdr3_length: 15
clone_size: few
cdr3_aa: CASSQAGTGLYEQYF
cdr3_nt: TGTGCCAGCAGCCAAGCGGGGACAGGGCTCTACGAGCAGTACTTC

v_call: TRBV29-1
d_call: TRBD1
j_call: TRBJ2-2
cdr3_length: 14
clone_size: many
cdr3_aa: CSGRTGDRTGELFF
cdr3_nt: TGCAGCGGCCGAACAGGGGACAGAACCGGGGAGCTGTTTTTT

v_call: TRBV7-9
d_call: -
j_call: TRBJ1-5
cdr3_length: 13
clone_size: many
cdr3_aa: CASSLGPNQPQHF
cdr3_nt: TGTGCCAGCAGCCTCGGCCCTAATCAGCCCCAGCATTTT

v_call: TRBV12-3/TRBV12-4
d_call: -
j_call: TRBJ2-7
cdr3_length: 14
clone_size: many
cdr3_aa: CASSKDKPNYEQYF
cdr3_nt: TGTGCCAGCAGCAAAGACAAACCAAACTACGAGCAGTACTTC

v_call: TRBV11-2
d_call: TRBD1
j_call: TRBJ2-7
cdr3_length: 14
clone_size: many
cdr3_aa: CASSSGQGGYEQYF
cdr3_nt: TGTGCCAGCAGCTCAGGACAGGGTGGCTACGAGCAGTACTTC

v_call: TRBV5-1
d_call: -
j_call: TRBJ1-1
cdr3_length: 13
clone_size: many
cdr3_aa: CASSYEGNTEAFF
cdr3_nt: TGCGCCAGCAGCTACGAAGGGAACACTGAAGCTTTCTTT

v_call: TRBV11-2
d_call: TRBD2
j_call: TRBJ2-1
cdr3_length: 17
clone_size: many
cdr3_aa: CASSSVSAGGSYNEQFF
cdr3_nt: TGTGCCAGCAGCTCTGTTTCAGCGGGGGGCTCCTACAATGAGCAGTTCTTC

v_call: TRBV14
d_call: -
j_call: TRBJ2-2
cdr3_length: 16
clone_size: -
cdr3_aa: CASSQFASVNTGELFF
cdr3_nt: TGTGCCAGCAGCCAATTCGCTAGCGTAAACACCGGGGAGCTGTTTTTT

v_call: TRBV30
d_call: -
j_call: TRBJ1-6
cdr3_length: 14
clone_size: many
cdr3_aa: CAWSPQTDAAPLHF
cdr3_nt: TGTGCCTGGAGCCCTCAGACGGACGCGGCACCCCTCCACTTT

v_call: TRBV19
d_call: -
j_call: TRBJ1-5
cdr3_length: 13
clone_size: -
cdr3_aa: CASSIGGYQPQHF
cdr3_nt: TGTGCCAGTAGTATAGGGGGGTATCAGCCCCAGCATTTT

v_call: TRBV6-4
d_call: -
j_call: TRBJ2-5
cdr3_length: 15
clone_size: many
cdr3_aa: CASSPSGGHQETQYF
cdr3_nt: TGTGCCAGCAGCCCCTCCGGGGGGCACCAAGAGACCCAGTACTTC

v_call: TRBV20-1
d_call: -
j_call: TRBJ1-2
cdr3_length: 12
clone_size: many
cdr3_aa: CSANGLTNGYTF
cdr3_nt: TGCAGTGCTAACGGACTTACGAATGGCTACACCTTC

v_call: TRBV9
d_call: TRBD2
j_call: TRBJ2-5
cdr3_length: 17
clone_size: few
cdr3_aa: CASSVGLTSEFQETQYF
cdr3_nt: TGTGCCAGCAGCGTAGGTCTGACTAGCGAGTTCCAAGAGACCCAGTACTTC

v_call: TRBV2
d_call: TRBD1
j_call: TRBJ2-1
cdr3_length: 18
clone_size: many
cdr3_aa: CASTQTPGGQGPYNEQFF
cdr3_nt: TGTGCCAGCACCCAAACCCCGGGGGGACAGGGCCCCTACAATGAGCAGTTCTTC

v_call: TRBV19
d_call: -
j_call: TRBJ1-5
cdr3_length: 15
clone_size: many
cdr3_aa: CASSKTVNSNQPQHF
cdr3_nt: TGTGCCAGTAGTAAGACAGTTAATAGCAATCAGCCCCAGCATTTT

v_call: TRBV5-1
d_call: -
j_call: TRBJ2-3
cdr3_length: 15
clone_size: many
cdr3_aa: CASSPGWITSDTQYF
cdr3_nt: TGCGCCAGCAGCCCCGGCTGGATAACCTCAGATACGCAGTATTTT

v_call: TRBV28
d_call: TRBD1
j_call: TRBJ2-3
cdr3_length: 15
clone_size: few
cdr3_aa: CASSLREQGPDTQYF
cdr3_nt: TGTGCCAGCAGTTTAAGGGAACAGGGGCCAGATACGCAGTATTTT

v_call: TRBV6-5
d_call: -
j_call: TRBJ2-5
cdr3_length: 14
clone_size: medium-sized
cdr3_aa: CASSDRSQAETQYF
cdr3_nt: TGTGCCAGCAGCGACCGATCACAGGCGGAGACCCAGTACTTC

v_call: TRBV6-5
d_call: TRBD1
j_call: TRBJ2-1
cdr3_length: 15
clone_size: many
cdr3_aa: CASSYTLTGVLEQFF
cdr3_nt: TGTGCCAGCAGTTACACACTGACAGGGGTTCTTGAGCAGTTCTTC

v_call: TRBV10-2
d_call: -
j_call: TRBJ2-2
cdr3_length: 10
clone_size: -
cdr3_aa: CASSEGELFF
cdr3_nt: TGCGCCAGCAGTGAAGGGGAGCTGTTTTTT

v_call: TRBV20-1
d_call: -
j_call: TRBJ1-2
cdr3_length: 13
clone_size: -
cdr3_aa: CSATEGHDYGYTF
cdr3_nt: TGCAGTGCTACGGAGGGGCACGACTATGGCTACACCTTC